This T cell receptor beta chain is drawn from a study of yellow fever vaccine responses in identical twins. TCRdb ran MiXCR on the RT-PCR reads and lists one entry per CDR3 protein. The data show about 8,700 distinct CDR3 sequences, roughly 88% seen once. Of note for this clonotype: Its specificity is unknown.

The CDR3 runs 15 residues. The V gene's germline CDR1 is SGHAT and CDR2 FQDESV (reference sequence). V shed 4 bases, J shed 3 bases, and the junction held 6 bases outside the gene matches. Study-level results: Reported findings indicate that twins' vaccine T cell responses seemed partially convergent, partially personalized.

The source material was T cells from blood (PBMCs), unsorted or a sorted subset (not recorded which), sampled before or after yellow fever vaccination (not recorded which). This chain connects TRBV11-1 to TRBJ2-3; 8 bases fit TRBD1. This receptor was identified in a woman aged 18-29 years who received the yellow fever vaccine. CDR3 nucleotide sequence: TGTGCCAGCAGCTACCCCCACAGGGGGACAGATACGCAGTATTTT. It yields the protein CASSYPHRGTDTQYF.